These 10 T cell receptor beta chains were all obtained from the same sample, sequenced in a study of shared clonotypes between healthy human individuals. The assay was immunoSEQ multiplex PCR, and TCRdb's table has in-frame clones only and misses some. Seen here are some 450,000 clones, approximately 80% observed once, and the top ten hold around 13%. What was sequenced was PBMCs. These receptors originate from a woman aged 40-49 years in good health. Some clones in this sample may be carry-over from other donors' samples.

The rearrangement uses TRBV29-1 and TRBJ2-5; maybe TRBD2 (5 bases). The CDR3 consists of 13 residues. V shed 3 bases and J shed 2 bases, with 10 bases lying between them. Germline V gene data show CDR1 as SQVTM and CDR2 as ANQGSEA. For the CDR3, the DNA is TGCAGCGTTGATGTCAGCGGACAAGAGACCCAGTACTTC. Its translation is CSVDVSGQETQYF.

The V and J genes are TRBV4-3 and TRBJ1-3; TRBD1 aligns across 7 bases. Germline assignment: CDR1 LGHNA and CDR2 YSLEER. Unmatched junction bases numbered 6, after V lost 1 base and J lost 3 bases. The CDR3 sequence is 16 residues long. CDR3 nucleotide sequence: TGCGCCAGCAGCCAAGCCCCGACAGGGTTTGGAAACACCATATATTTT. Translated: CASSQAPTGFGNTIYF.

This clone was seen more than once but under ten times. Other nucleotide sequences in the sample specify the same CDR3. This chain connects TRBV28 to TRBJ1-2; 12 positions agree with TRBD1. The CDR3 extends over 14 amino acids. Germline CDR1 MDHEN, CDR2 SYDVKM. V shed 6 bases and J 8 bases; nucleotides not matched to a gene: 7. The CDR3 DNA is TGTGCCAGCAGCCTGGGACAGGGGGCGGGAGGCTACACCTTC. Protein sequence: CASSLGQGAGGYTF.

This clone was counted a single time. J is TRBJ1-2 and V is TRBV2; 7 positions match TRBD1. In germline, CDR1 is SNHLY, CDR2 FYNNEI. The CDR3 is 13 amino acids. V was clipped by 7 bases and J by 4 bases; unmatched bases: 6. The CDR3 here is CASTLTGAYGYTF. The DNA of the CDR3 is TGTGCCAGCACCCTTACAGGGGCCTATGGCTACACCTTC.

CDR3 amino acids: CASSLLAGDFNEQFF. For the CDR3, the DNA is TGTGCCAGCAGCTTACTAGCGGGAGACTTCAATGAGCAGTTCTTC. The chain links TRBV7-3 to TRBJ2-1, with 10 bases matching TRBD2. V lost 2 bases and J lost 6; bases outside the gene matches: 4. Germline CDR1 is SGHTA and CDR2 is FQGTGA. This CDR3 has 15 residues.

The chain combines TRBV5-4 with TRBJ1-1, with 7 bases that match TRBD1. V shed 5 bases, J shed 1 base, and the junction held 11 bases outside the gene matches. The germline V gene encodes CDR1 SGHNT and CDR2 YYREEE (reference sequence). The CDR3 is 16 residues long. The CDR3 nucleotides are TGTGCCAGCAGTCCCAGTATTGGGACAGCGAACACTGAAGCTTTCTTT. It is translated as CASSPSIGTANTEAFF. The entire variable domain, with the rest obtained from reference TRBV5-4 and TRBJ1-1, is as follows: ETGVTQSPTHLIKTRGQQVTLRCSSQSGHNTVSWYQQALGQGPQFIFQYYREEENGRGNFPPRFSGLQFPNYSSELNVNALELDDSALYLCASSPSIGTANTEAFFGQGTRLTVV.

This clone was counted only a few times. V and J are TRBV2 and TRBJ2-3; TRBD1 might be the D (5 bases). The germline V and J ends were trimmed by 5 bases and 0 bases, with 9 bases remaining between them. The CDR3 has 14 amino acids. Germline V gene data show CDR1 as SNHLY and CDR2 as FYNNEI. The CDR3 spells CASSRQTSTDTQYF. DNA of the CDR3: TGTGCCAGCAGTAGACAGACTAGCACAGATACGCAGTATTTT.

This clone is a singleton in its sample. The DNA is omitted, as the CDR3 cannot be located on it reliably, and the CDR3 follows TCRdb's listing. CDR3 loop: CASSFLADTQYF. V gene TRBV28 combines with J gene TRBJ2-3. The length of the CDR3 is 12 amino acids, counting both ends. The germline gives CDR1 MDHEN, CDR2 SYDVKM.

V gene TRBV27 combines with J gene TRBJ2-7; D possibly corresponds to TRBD2 (5 bases). Per the germline V gene, CDR1 is MNHEY and CDR2 is SMNVEV (reference sequence). The V gene lost 4 bases and the J gene lost 3 bases, with 10 bases spanning the gap. The CDR3 contains 13 residues. The CDR3 region has the DNA TGTGCCAGCAGTTCCGGACTGCGCTACGAGCAGTACTTC. Protein sequence: CASSSGLRYEQYF.

As concerns this clone: This likely stems from a read error, as it lies one base from a far larger clone. The chain carries TRBV11-2 and TRBJ2-7; D gene uncertain. V was clipped by 0 bases and J by 6 bases, with 9 bases between them. The germline V gene encodes CDR1 SGHAT and CDR2 FQNNGV. CDR3 length equals 13 residues. CDR3 sequence (DNA): TGTGCCAGCAGCTTAGATCACCAGACCGAGCAGTACTTC. Amino acid sequence: CASSLDHQTEQYF.